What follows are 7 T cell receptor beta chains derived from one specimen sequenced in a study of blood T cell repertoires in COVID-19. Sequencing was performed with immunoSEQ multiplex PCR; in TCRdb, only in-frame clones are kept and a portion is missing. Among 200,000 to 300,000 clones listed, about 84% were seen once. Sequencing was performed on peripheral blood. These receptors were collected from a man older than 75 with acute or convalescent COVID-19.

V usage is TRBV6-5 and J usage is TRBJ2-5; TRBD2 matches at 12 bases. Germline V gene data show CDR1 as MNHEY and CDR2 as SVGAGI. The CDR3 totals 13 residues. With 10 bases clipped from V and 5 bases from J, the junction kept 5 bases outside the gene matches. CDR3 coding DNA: TGTGCCATCAGGACTAGCGGGATGGAGACCCAGTACTTC. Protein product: CAIRTSGMETQYF.

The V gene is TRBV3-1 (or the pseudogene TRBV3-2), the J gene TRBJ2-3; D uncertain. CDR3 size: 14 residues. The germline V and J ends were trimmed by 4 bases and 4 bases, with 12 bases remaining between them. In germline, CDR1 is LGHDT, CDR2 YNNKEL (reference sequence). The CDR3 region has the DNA TGTGCCAGCAGCCCCCGTAGTACTTCAGATACGCAGTATTTT. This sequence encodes CASSPRSTSDTQYF.

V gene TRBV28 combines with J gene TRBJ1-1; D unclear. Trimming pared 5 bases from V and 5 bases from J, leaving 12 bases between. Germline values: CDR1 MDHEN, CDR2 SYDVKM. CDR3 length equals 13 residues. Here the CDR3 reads CASSLHGVTEAFF. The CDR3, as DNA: TGTGCCAGCAGTCTCCACGGGGTTACTGAAGCTTTCTTT.

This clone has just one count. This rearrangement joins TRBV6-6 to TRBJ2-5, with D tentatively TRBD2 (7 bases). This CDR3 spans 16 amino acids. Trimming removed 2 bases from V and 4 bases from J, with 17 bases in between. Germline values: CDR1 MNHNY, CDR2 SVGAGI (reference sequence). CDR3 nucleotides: TGTGCCAGCAGTTACGGGAGTCGGGGGGCCGGAGAGACCCAGTACTTC. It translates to CASSYGSRGAGETQYF.

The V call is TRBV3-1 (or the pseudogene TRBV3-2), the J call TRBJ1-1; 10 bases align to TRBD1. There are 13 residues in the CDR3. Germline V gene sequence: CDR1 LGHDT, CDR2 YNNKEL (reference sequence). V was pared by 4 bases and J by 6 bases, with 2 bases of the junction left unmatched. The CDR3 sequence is CASSPGQGSEAFF. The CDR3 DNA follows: TGTGCCAGCAGCCCGGGACAGGGGTCTGAAGCTTTCTTT.

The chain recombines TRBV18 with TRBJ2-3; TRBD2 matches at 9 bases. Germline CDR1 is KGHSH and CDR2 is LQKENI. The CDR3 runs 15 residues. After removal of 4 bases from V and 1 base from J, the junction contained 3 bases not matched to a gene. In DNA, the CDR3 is TGTGCCAGCTCACGTTGGACTAGCGGCACAGATACGCAGTATTTT. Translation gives CASSRWTSGTDTQYF.

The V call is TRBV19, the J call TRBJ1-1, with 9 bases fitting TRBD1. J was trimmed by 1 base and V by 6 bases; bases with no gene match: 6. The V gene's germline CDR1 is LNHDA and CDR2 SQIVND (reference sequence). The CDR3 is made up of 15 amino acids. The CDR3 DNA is TGTGCCAGTAGCCCAATGGGACAGGGGAACACTGAAGCTTTCTTT. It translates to CASSPMGQGNTEAFF.